The 21 T cell receptor beta chains in this list originate from one sample, sequenced in a study of blood T cell repertoires in COVID-19. Some clones are missing from TCRdb's copy, which holds only in-frame ones; the method was immunoSEQ multiplex PCR. Seen here are approximately 140,000 clones, around 80% observed once, and the top ten hold 15% to 20%. What was sequenced was peripheral blood. These receptors were collected from a man over 45 with acute or convalescent COVID-19.

The chain combines TRBV11-2 with TRBJ1-1; TRBD1 matches 7 bases. The CDR3 spans 13 residues. CDR1 is SGHAT and CDR2 is FQNNGV in the germline V gene. The V gene end was trimmed by 6 bases and the J gene end by 7 bases; junction bases not matched to a gene: 8. CDR3: CASRPVAGGEAFF. For the CDR3, the DNA is TGTGCCAGCAGACCCGTCGCAGGGGGTGAAGCTTTCTTT.

This chain connects TRBV18 to TRBJ1-2; TRBD1 matches at 12 bases. Trimming took 3 bases from V and 4 from J; bases not matched to a gene: 9. This CDR3 has 17 residues. CDR1 is KGHSH and CDR2 is LQKENI in the germline V gene. The CDR3 is CASSPGTGGSILYGYTF. CDR3 sequence (DNA): TGTGCCAGCTCACCCGGGACAGGGGGCTCGATACTCTATGGCTACACCTTC.

This chain uses TRBV30 with TRBJ1-6, with TRBD1 matching 9 bases. With V trimmed by 4 bases and J by 9 bases, 4 bases remained unmatched. Germline V gene lookup returns CDR1 GTSNPN and CDR2 SVGIG (reference sequence). This CDR3 contains 13 residues. The CDR3 coding sequence is TGTGCCTGGAATCGGGACAGGGCTTCACCCCTCCACTTT. Translating it yields CAWNRDRASPLHF.

This clone has only one observation. The rearrangement links TRBV9 to TRBJ1-4; D is perhaps TRBD1 (5 bases). The V end was cut by 4 bases, the J end by 4 bases, with 17 bases between. This CDR3 is built from 16 residues. The germline V gene encodes CDR1 SGDLS and CDR2 YYNGEE. CDR3 nucleotide sequence: TGTGCCAGCAGCTCGACTCCAGGGATGGTTAATGAAAAACTGTTTTTT. Amino acid sequence: CASSSTPGMVNEKLFF.

This sequence joins TRBV6-1 and TRBJ2-7; tentatively, D is TRBD1 (6 bases). The CDR3 consists of 11 residues. Germline lookup yields CDR1 MNHNS and CDR2 SASEGT. The CDR3 coding sequence is TGTGCCAGCAGTGATCCAGGGACACTTAGTGTC. Translation: CASSDPGTLSV.

This rearrangement joins TRBV6-5 to TRBJ2-2; the D is unclear. Trimming took off 4 bases at V and 1 base at J, with 7 bases between the two ends. From germline, CDR1 is MNHEY and CDR2 SVGAGI. This CDR3 region has 14 residues. The CDR3 is CASSLYGNTGELFF. In DNA, the CDR3 is TGTGCCAGCAGTTTGTACGGGAACACCGGGGAGCTGTTTTTT.

J is TRBJ2-3 and V is TRBV11-3; no clear D gene. The V gene lost 3 bases and the J gene lost 4 bases, with 14 bases spanning the gap. The length of the CDR3 is 15 residues. Germline V gene data show CDR1 as SGHNT and CDR2 as YENEEA. Here the CDR3 reads CASSFSSIPSDTQYF. CDR3 nucleotides: TGTGCCAGCAGCTTTTCCTCTATTCCTTCAGATACGCAGTATTTT.

The chain combines TRBV7-8 with TRBJ1-5; no reliable D call. Deletions cut 1 base from V and 7 bases from J, with 11 bases between. The V gene's germline CDR1 is SGHVS and CDR2 FQNEAQ. This CDR3 comprises 14 residues. The CDR3 sequence is CASSLGGGEQPQHF. In DNA form, the CDR3 reads TGTGCCAGCAGCTTAGGGGGAGGAGAGCAGCCCCAGCATTTT.

This clone was found many times. This sequence joins TRBV25-1 and TRBJ1-3, with no clear D. There are 16 residues in the CDR3. Between the trimmed V and J ends, which lost 1 base and 0 bases, there was a span of 10 bases. Germline CDR1 reads MGHDK; CDR2 reads SYGVNS. This CDR3 reads CASSELGSSSGNTIYF. The CDR3 DNA sequence: TGTGCCAGCAGTGAATTGGGGAGTAGCTCTGGAAACACCATATATTTT.

The chain carries TRBV6-5 and TRBJ2-4, with 11 bases lining up with TRBD2. Germline loops: CDR1 MNHEY, CDR2 SVGAGI. CDR3 length equals 14 residues. After removal of 7 bases from V and 6 bases from J, the junction contained 5 bases not matched to a gene. The CDR3 protein is CASTASGGINIQYF. CDR3 DNA sequence: TGTGCCAGCACCGCTAGCGGGGGGATAAACATTCAGTACTTC.

V is TRBV2 and J is TRBJ2-1, with D unresolved. V lost 6 bases and J 5 bases, leaving 5 bases between the germline ends. CDR1 and CDR2 (germline): SNHLY, FYNNEI. The CDR3 runs 11 residues. This chain's CDR3 is CASSLNNEQFF. DNA of the CDR3: TGTGCCAGCAGCCTTAACAATGAGCAGTTCTTC.

This rearrangement joins TRBV9 to TRBJ2-3; maybe TRBD2 (5 bases). V was shortened by 3 bases and J by 1 base, with 15 bases between the two germline ends. The CDR3 covers 16 residues. Per germline, CDR1 SGDLS and CDR2 YYNGEE. The CDR3 region has the DNA TGTGCCAGCAGCGACCACCGGGGATTCGGCACAGATACGCAGTATTTT. It translates to CASSDHRGFGTDTQYF. The full variable domain, rest sourced from reference TRBV9 and TRBJ2-3, is DSGVTQTPKHLITATGQRVTLRCSPRSGDLSVYWYQQSLDQGLQFLIQYYNGEERAKGNILERFSAQQFPDLHSELNLSSLELGDSALYFCASSDHRGFGTDTQYFGPGTRLTVL.

The chain joins TRBV3-1 (or the pseudogene TRBV3-2) to TRBJ2-1; D gene unclear. Germline assignment: CDR1 LGHDT and CDR2 YNNKEL (reference sequence). The CDR3 runs 14 residues. The V and J ends lost 5 bases and 8 bases respectively, with 16 bases between them. CDR3 in amino acids: CASSFTAFEDEQFF. The CDR3, as DNA: TGTGCCAGCAGCTTCACCGCTTTTGAGGATGAGCAGTTCTTC.

The rearrangement links TRBV6-5 to TRBJ1-1; TRBD1 might be the D (5 bases). The ends were cut back, 2 bases at V and 0 bases at J, with 13 bases in the middle. CDR3 size: 16 residues. CDR1 and CDR2 from the germline V gene are MNHEY and SVGAGI. The CDR3 region is CASSYAGGSLNTEAFF. The CDR3 DNA reads as TGTGCCAGCAGTTACGCGGGGGGATCTTTGAACACTGAAGCTTTCTTT.

V usage is TRBV5-8 and J usage is TRBJ2-3; 10 bases fit TRBD2. The trim removed 1 base at V and 2 bases at J, leaving 4 bases unmatched. This CDR3 contains 16 residues. Germline V gene lookup returns CDR1 SGHTS and CDR2 YDEGEE. The CDR3 region is CASSLLLAGNTDTQYF. CDR3 sequence (DNA): TGTGCCAGCAGCTTGTTACTAGCGGGGAACACAGATACGCAGTATTTT.

The chain links TRBV15 to TRBJ2-1; a weak D match, TRBD2 (7 bases). The V end was cut by 1 base, the J end by 11 bases, with 18 bases between. This CDR3 is built from 15 residues. The germline V gene encodes CDR1 LNHNV and CDR2 YYDKDF (reference sequence). Here the CDR3 reads CATSRVGGGATKQFF. The CDR3 DNA reads TGTGCCACCAGCAGAGTTGGTGGGGGGGCGACAAAGCAGTTCTTC.

The chain couples TRBV6-1 to TRBJ1-2; 7 bases match TRBD1. Germline CDR1 and CDR2: MNHNS and SASEGT. Trimming at V came to 4 bases and at J to 3 bases, leaving 2 bases not matched to a gene. The CDR3 totals 13 residues. For the CDR3, the DNA is TGTGCCAGCAGTGTACAGGGGCACTATGGCTACACCTTC. Residues: CASSVQGHYGYTF.

The rearrangement joins TRBV5-1 to TRBJ2-3, with D possibly being TRBD1 (5 bases). Looked up from germline, CDR1 is SGHRS and CDR2 is YFSETQ. The V and J ends lost 4 bases and 5 bases respectively, with 14 bases between them. CDR3 size: 14 residues. CDR3 loop: CASSPQSRVDTQYF. DNA of the CDR3: TGCGCCAGCAGCCCTCAGAGCAGGGTAGATACGCAGTATTTT.

This sequence joins TRBV18 and TRBJ2-3; 8 bases agree with TRBD2. The CDR3 runs to 15 residues. V shed 3 bases and J 2 bases; nucleotides not matched to a gene: 4. Germline CDR1 reads KGHSH; CDR2 reads LQKENI. The CDR3 protein is CASSPPRGATDTQYF. The CDR3 DNA reads as TGTGCCAGCTCACCTCCGCGGGGGGCCACAGATACGCAGTATTTT.

The chain links TRBV5-6 to TRBJ2-1; TRBD1 matches 8 bases. Trimming removed 4 bases from V and 0 bases from J; junction bases left unmatched: 3. The CDR3 has 15 residues. Per germline, CDR1 SGHDT and CDR2 YYEEEE. CDR3 DNA: TGTGCCAGCAGCCGACAGGGGAGCTCCTACAATGAGCAGTTCTTC. As protein: CASSRQGSSYNEQFF.

This clone came up once. V is TRBV19 and J is TRBJ1-2; TRBD1 aligns across 10 bases. Germline V gene lookup returns CDR1 LNHDA and CDR2 SQIVND (reference sequence). The CDR3 contains 14 residues. V shed 5 bases and J 3 bases; nucleotides not matched to a gene: 3. The CDR3 loop reads CASSPGQGYYGYTF. The CDR3 DNA reads TGTGCCAGTAGTCCGGGACAGGGGTACTATGGCTACACCTTC.